The rows below give T cell receptor beta chains drawn from one sample of a study of control samples from healthy donors and cancer patients. Only in-frame clones appear in the TCRdb table, and some are missing; sequencing was by immunoSEQ multiplex PCR. The sample has about 200,000 clones. Sequences were obtained from blood. The receptors come from a young woman in good health. Both conserved end residues are part of each CDR3. The D gene is left open where the match is weak.

TRBJ1-6 | - | 14 | TRBV24-1 | CATSESSYNSPLHF | TGTGCCACCTCCGAGAGCTCCTATAATTCACCCCTCCACTTT
TRBJ2-7 | - | 12 | TRBV29-1 | CSVMTYRDEQYF | TGCAGCGTCATGACCTACAGGGACGAGCAGTACTTC
TRBJ1-1 | TRBD1 | 14 | TRBV19 | CASSRTGVETEAFF | TGTGCCAGTAGCCGGACAGGGGTAGAGACTGAAGCTTTCTTT
TRBJ2-3 | TRBD2 | 16 | TRBV25-1 | CASSDGLAGGPNTQYF | TGTGCCAGCAGTGATGGACTAGCGGGGGGCCCCAATACGCAGTATTTT
TRBJ2-7 | - | 14 | TRBV5-4 | CASSFGQKTYEQYF | TGTGCCAGCAGCTTCGGACAGAAGACCTACGAGCAGTACTTC
TRBJ1-2 | - | 14 | TRBV11-2 | CASSLDERIRGYTF | TGTGCCAGCAGCTTAGATGAAAGGATCCGCGGCTACACCTTC
TRBJ2-1 | - | 13 | TRBV7-9 | CASSANSYNEQFF | TGTGCCAGCAGCGCTAACTCCTACAATGAGCAGTTCTTC
TRBJ2-1 | - | 11 | TRBV12-3/TRBV12-4 | CASSRDEEQFF | TGTGCCAGCAGTCGAGACGAGGAGCAGTTCTTC
TRBJ1-2 | - | 14 | TRBV7-2 | CASSYYRANYGYTF | TGTGCCAGCAGCTACTACAGGGCTAACTATGGCTACACCTTC
TRBJ1-5 | TRBD1 | 14 | TRBV4-1 | CASSLQGANQPQHF | TGCGCCAGCAGTCTACAGGGGGCCAATCAGCCCCAGCATTTT
TRBJ1-2 | - | 13 | TRBV7-9 | CATRVGPDYGYTF | TGTGCCACCCGAGTAGGGCCTGACTATGGCTACACCTTC
TRBJ2-7 | - | 14 | TRBV11-2 | CASSFRGGTSEQYF | TGTGCCAGCAGCTTTAGGGGGGGGACAAGCGAGCAGTACTTC
TRBJ1-5 | - | 15 | TRBV28 | CASSLRGRGNQPQHF | TGTGCCAGCAGTTTAAGAGGGAGAGGCAATCAGCCCCAGCATTTT
TRBJ1-3 | - | 15 | TRBV4-2 | CASSQGPERGNTIYF | TGTGCCAGCAGCCAAGGTCCCGAGCGGGGAAACACCATATATTTT
TRBJ2-7 | - | 13 | TRBV28 | CASSLFRYYEQYF | TGTGCCAGCAGTTTATTCAGGTACTACGAGCAGTACTTC
TRBJ2-3 | - | 12 | TRBV12-3/TRBV12-4 | CASHSHTDTQYF | TGTGCCAGCCACAGCCACACAGATACGCAGTATTTT